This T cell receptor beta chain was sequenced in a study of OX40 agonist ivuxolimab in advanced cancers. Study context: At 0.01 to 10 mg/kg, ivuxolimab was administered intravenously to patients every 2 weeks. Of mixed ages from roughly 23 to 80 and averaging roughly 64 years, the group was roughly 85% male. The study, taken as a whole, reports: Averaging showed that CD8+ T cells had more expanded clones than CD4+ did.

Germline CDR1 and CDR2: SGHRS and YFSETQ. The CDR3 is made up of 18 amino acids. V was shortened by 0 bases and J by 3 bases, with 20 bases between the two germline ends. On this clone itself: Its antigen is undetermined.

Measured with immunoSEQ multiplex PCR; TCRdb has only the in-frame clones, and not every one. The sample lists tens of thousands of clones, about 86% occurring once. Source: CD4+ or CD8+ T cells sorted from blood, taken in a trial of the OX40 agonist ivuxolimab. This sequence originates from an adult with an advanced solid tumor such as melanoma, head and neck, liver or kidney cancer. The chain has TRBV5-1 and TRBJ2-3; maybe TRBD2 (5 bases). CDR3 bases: TGCGCCAGCAGCTTGGAAGGACGGACTCCCACCCAAACAGATACGCAGTATTTT. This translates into CASSLEGRTPTQTDTQYF.